The rows below give T cell receptor beta chains drawn from one sample of a study of cytomegalovirus exposure and HLA in healthy donors. Data came from immunoSEQ multiplex PCR; TCRdb stores just in-frame clones and leaves some out. The table has 150,000 to 200,000 clones, about 76% seen once. Specimen: PBMCs. Receptors originate from a woman aged 40 to 49 in good health and CMV-seropositive. Each CDR3 is given with its conserved first and last residue. The D gene is left open where the match is weak. Not all rows give a size; the values are once, few, many and, for expanded clones, a class.

clone size,V gene,D gene,J gene,CDR3 protein,CDR3 DNA
-,TRBV18,-,TRBJ1-2,CASSPPDQGLAGYTF,TGTGCCAGCTCACCACCGGACCAGGGGCTGGCTGGCTACACCTTC
-,TRBV7-2,-,TRBJ2-7,CASSLPPGLPEQYF,TGTGCCAGCAGCTTACCACCCGGGTTGCCGGAGCAGTACTTC
-,TRBV28,TRBD1,TRBJ2-2,CASSWGQVNTGELFF,TGTGCCAGCAGCTGGGGACAGGTGAACACCGGGGAGCTGTTTTTT
-,TRBV28,-,TRBJ1-2,CASLLSNYGYTF,TGTGCCAGCCTTTTGAGCAACTATGGCTACACCTTC
-,TRBV20-1,-,TRBJ2-7,CSAAYRDEQYF,TGCAGTGCTGCATACAGGGACGAGCAGTACTTC
once,TRBV28,-,TRBJ1-4,CASRGAGTADEKLFF,TGTGCCAGCAGGGGGGCCGGGACCGCAGACGAAAAACTGTTTTTT
-,TRBV11-2,TRBD1,TRBJ2-7,CASSPGTGRYEQYF,TGTGCCAGCAGCCCCGGGACAGGCCGGTACGAGCAGTACTTC
-,TRBV18,TRBD2,TRBJ2-7,CASSPPRLAGGYEQYF,TGTGCCAGCTCACCACCGAGGCTAGCGGGAGGGTACGAGCAGTACTTC
-,TRBV6-5,TRBD2,TRBJ2-3,CASSYSRGDTDTQYF,TGTGCCAGCAGTTACTCTCGGGGGGACACAGATACGCAGTATTTT
-,TRBV29-1,TRBD2,TRBJ2-3,CSVAKLASGGADTQYF,TGCAGCGTGGCAAAGCTGGCTAGCGGGGGGGCAGATACGCAGTATTTT
-,TRBV10-1,-,TRBJ1-1,CASSESGSTEAFF,TGCGCCAGCAGTGAGTCGGGGAGCACTGAAGCTTTCTTT
-,TRBV2,-,TRBJ1-5,CASSSDGLSNQPQHF,TGTGCCAGCAGTTCTGACGGACTGAGCAATCAGCCCCAGCATTTT
medium-sized,TRBV27,-,TRBJ2-1,CASQQALSSYNEQFF,TGTGCCAGCCAACAGGCCCTTAGCTCCTACAATGAGCAGTTCTTC
few,TRBV2,-,TRBJ1-6,CASSETTGNNSPLHF,TGTGCCAGCAGTGAAACAACGGGTAATAATTCACCCCTCCACTTT
-,TRBV29-1,TRBD2,TRBJ2-5,CSAKPSGGGGETQYF,TGCAGCGCTAAACCTAGCGGGGGAGGGGGAGAGACCCAGTACTTC
-,TRBV27,TRBD1,TRBJ2-1,CASSSGRGYNEQFF,TGTGCCAGCAGTTCAGGCAGGGGGTACAATGAGCAGTTCTTC
-,TRBV4-3,TRBD2,TRBJ2-5,CASSELAGETQYF,TGCGCCAGCAGCGAACTAGCGGGAGAGACCCAGTACTTC
-,TRBV7-2,TRBD2,TRBJ2-3,CASSLVGLAGTDTQYF,TGTGCCAGCAGCTTAGTGGGACTAGCGGGAACAGATACGCAGTATTTT
-,TRBV7-9,TRBD1,TRBJ1-5,CASSPGTGGLQPQHF,TGTGCCAGCAGCCCCGGGACAGGGGGACTTCAGCCCCAGCATTTT
-,TRBV9,-,TRBJ1-1,CASSVSGENTEAFF,TGTGCCAGCAGCGTGTCAGGGGAGAACACTGAAGCTTTCTTT
-,TRBV7-8,TRBD1,TRBJ1-2,CASSGQGWGYTF,TGTGCCAGCAGCGGACAGGGGTGGGGCTACACCTTC
many,TRBV4-2,TRBD2,TRBJ2-1,CASSQDLGGSGNEQFF,TGTGCCAGCAGCCAAGACCTAGGCGGGAGCGGGAATGAGCAGTTCTTC
-,TRBV19,TRBD2,TRBJ2-3,CASSRRPGLAGGEGNTDTQYF,TGTGCCAGTAGTCGCCGCCCTGGACTAGCGGGAGGGGAAGGGAACACAGATACGCAGTATTTT
-,TRBV2,-,TRBJ2-5,CASSLQGSTETQYF,TGTGCCAGCAGCCTTCAGGGAAGTACAGAGACCCAGTACTTC
-,TRBV11-3,TRBD1,TRBJ2-7,CASSSEGAGLTYEQYF,TGTGCCAGCAGCTCCGAGGGGGCAGGGCTTACCTACGAGCAGTACTTC
-,TRBV6-6,-,TRBJ1-2,CASSPGDNYGYTF,TGTGCCAGCAGTCCAGGGGACAACTATGGCTACACCTTC
once,TRBV5-4,-,TRBJ1-6,CASSLMGLANSPLHF,TGTGCCAGCAGCTTGATGGGCCTAGCCAATTCACCCCTCCACTTT